The clone carrying this TCR beta chain was counted many times. This sample's TCRbeta library carried unique molecular identifier barcodes. Via MiXCR, TCRdb re-called the PCR reads, giving one row per CDR3 protein. The sample holds roughly 200,000 distinct CDR3 sequences; more than 6.5% are singletons and the top ten take 3% to 3.5%. The germline CDR1 and CDR2 sequences are MNHEY and SVGAGI. The CDR3 loop spans 13 amino acids. V lost 8 bases, J lost 3 bases, and 14 bases lay in between. The data were obtained in a study of T-cell reconstitution after alpha-beta-depleted transplantation in children. The chain has TRBV6-5 and TRBJ2-7; D not certain. The source material was PBMCs from the stem cell graft donor, sampled from the stem cell graft. This clonotype was obtained from a human donor who donated a stem cell graft to a child with Wiskott-Aldrich syndrome. CDR3 nucleotides: TGTGCCAGCGGCTTAAATGAGAACTACGAGCAGTACTTC. Its protein is CASGLNENYEQYF.